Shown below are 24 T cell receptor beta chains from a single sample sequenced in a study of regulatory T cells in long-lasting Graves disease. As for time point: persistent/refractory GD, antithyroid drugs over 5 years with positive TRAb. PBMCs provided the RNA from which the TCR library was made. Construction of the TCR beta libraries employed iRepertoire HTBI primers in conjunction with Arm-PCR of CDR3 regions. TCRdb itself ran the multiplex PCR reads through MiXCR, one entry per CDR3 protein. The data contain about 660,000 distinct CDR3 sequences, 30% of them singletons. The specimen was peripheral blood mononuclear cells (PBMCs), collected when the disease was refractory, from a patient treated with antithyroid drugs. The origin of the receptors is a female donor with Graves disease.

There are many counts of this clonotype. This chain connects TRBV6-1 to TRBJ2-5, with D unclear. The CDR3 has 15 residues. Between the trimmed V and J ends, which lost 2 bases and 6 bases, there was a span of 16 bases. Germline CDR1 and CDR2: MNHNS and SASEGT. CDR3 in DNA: TGTGCCAGCAGTGAAAATCTGGGGATGGTAAAGACCCAGTACTTC. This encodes CASSENLGMVKTQYF.

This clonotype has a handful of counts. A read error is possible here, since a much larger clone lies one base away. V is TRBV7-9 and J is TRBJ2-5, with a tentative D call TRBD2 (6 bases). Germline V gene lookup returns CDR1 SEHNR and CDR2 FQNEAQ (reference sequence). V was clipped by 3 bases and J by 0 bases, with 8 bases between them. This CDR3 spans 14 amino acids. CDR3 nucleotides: TGTGCCAGCAGCTTCGGAGGGAACCAAGAGACCCAGTACTTC. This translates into CASSFGGNQETQYF.

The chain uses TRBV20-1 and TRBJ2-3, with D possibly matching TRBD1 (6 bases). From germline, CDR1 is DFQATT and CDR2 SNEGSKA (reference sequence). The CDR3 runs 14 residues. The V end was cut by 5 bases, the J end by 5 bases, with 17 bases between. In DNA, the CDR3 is TGCAGTGCTGGGAGACAGGCGGTCGGAGATACGCAGTATTTT. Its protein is CSAGRQAVGDTQYF.

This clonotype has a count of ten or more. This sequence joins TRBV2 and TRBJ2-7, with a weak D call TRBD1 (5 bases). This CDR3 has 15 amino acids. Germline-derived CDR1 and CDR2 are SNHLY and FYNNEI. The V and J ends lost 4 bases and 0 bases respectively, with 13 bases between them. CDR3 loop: CASSAGRAFSYEQYF. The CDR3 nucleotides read TGTGCCAGCAGTGCGGGCAGGGCCTTCTCCTACGAGCAGTACTTC.

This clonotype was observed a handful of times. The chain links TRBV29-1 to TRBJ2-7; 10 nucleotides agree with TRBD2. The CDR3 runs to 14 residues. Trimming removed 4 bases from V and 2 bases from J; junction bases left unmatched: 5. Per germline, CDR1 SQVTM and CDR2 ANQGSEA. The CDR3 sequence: CSVGWTSGPYEQYF. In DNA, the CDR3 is TGCAGCGTTGGTTGGACTAGCGGCCCCTACGAGCAGTACTTC.

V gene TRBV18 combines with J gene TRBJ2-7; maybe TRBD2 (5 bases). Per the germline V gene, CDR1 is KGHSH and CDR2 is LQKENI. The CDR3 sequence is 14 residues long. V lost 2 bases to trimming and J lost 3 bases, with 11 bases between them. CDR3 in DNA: TGTGCCAGCTCACCAAAACTAGGGAACTACGAGCAGTACTTC. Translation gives CASSPKLGNYEQYF.

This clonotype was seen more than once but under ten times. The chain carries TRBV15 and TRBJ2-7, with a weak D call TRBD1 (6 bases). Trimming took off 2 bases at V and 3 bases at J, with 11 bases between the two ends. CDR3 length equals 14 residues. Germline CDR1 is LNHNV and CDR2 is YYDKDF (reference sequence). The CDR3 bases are TGTGCCACCAGCAGATCCGCAGGGGTCTACGAGCAGTACTTC. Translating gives CATSRSAGVYEQYF.

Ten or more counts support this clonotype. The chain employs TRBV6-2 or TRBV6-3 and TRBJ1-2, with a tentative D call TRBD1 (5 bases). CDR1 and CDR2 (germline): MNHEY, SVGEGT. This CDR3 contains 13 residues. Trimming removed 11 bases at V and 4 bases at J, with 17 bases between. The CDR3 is CAVVAVQGYGYTF. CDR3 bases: TGTGCCGTTGTGGCAGTCCAGGGCTATGGCTACACCTTC.

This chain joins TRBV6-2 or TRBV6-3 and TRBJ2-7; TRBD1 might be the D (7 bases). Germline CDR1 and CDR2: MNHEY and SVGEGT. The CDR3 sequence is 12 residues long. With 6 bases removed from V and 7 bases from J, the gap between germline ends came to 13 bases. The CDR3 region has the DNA TGTGCCAGCAGCAGGGGGGTCGGGGAGCAGTACTTC. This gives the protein CASSRGVGEQYF.

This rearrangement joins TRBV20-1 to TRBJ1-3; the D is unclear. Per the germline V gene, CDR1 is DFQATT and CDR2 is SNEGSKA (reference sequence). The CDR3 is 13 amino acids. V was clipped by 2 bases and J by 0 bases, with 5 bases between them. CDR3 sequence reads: CSARFPSGNTIYF. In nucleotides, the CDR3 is TGCAGTGCTAGATTCCCCTCTGGAAACACCATATATTTT.

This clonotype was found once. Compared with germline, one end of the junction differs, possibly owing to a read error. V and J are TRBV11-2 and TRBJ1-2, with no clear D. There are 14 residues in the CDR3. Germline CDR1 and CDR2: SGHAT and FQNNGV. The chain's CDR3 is CASSYPHRTYSYTF. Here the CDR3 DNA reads TGTGCCAGCAGCTATCCGCACAGAACCTATAGCTACACCTTC.

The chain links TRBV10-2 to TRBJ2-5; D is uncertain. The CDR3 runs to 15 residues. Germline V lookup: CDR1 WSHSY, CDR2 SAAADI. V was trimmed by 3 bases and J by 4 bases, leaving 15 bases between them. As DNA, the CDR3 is TGCGCCAGCAGTGACCAGACCCTGGCCCGAGAGACCCAGTACTTC. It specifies CASSDQTLARETQYF.

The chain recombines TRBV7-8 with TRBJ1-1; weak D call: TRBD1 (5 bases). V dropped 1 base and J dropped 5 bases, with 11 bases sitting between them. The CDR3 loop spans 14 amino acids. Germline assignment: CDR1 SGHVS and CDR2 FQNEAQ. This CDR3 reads CASSLDRLDTEAFF. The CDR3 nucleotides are TGTGCCAGCAGCTTAGACAGGTTGGATACTGAAGCTTTCTTT.

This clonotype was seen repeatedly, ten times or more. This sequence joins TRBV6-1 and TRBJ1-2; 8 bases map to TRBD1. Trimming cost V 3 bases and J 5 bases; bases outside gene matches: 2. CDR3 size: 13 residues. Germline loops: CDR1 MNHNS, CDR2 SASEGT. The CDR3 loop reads CASSETGEYGYTF. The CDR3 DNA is TGTGCCAGCAGTGAGACAGGGGAATATGGCTACACCTTC.

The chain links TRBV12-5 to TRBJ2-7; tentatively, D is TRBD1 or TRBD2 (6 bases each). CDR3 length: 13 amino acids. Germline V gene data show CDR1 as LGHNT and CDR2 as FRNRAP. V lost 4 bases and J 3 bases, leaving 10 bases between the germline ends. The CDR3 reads CASGSGGGYEQYF. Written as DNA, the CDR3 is TGTGCTAGTGGTTCTGGAGGGGGCTACGAGCAGTACTTC. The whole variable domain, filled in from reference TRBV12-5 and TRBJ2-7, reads DARVTQTPRHKVTEMGQEVTMRCQPILGHNTVFWYRQTMMQGLELLAYFRNRAPLDDSGMPKDRFSAEMPDATLATLKIQPSEPRDSAVYFCASGSGGGYEQYFGPGTRLTVT.

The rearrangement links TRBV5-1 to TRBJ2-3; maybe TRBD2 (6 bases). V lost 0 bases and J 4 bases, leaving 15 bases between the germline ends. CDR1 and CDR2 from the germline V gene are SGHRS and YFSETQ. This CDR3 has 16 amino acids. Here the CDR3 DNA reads TGCGCCAGCAGCTTGGGAATAGCAGGAGGGGCAGATACGCAGTATTTT. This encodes CASSLGIAGGADTQYF.

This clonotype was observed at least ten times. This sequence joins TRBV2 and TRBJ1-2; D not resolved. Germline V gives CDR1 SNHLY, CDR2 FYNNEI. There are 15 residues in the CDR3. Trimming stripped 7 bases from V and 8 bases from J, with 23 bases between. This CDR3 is CASIQPPRTLGGYTF. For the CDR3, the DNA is TGTGCCAGCATTCAACCCCCGAGGACCCTGGGGGGCTACACCTTC.

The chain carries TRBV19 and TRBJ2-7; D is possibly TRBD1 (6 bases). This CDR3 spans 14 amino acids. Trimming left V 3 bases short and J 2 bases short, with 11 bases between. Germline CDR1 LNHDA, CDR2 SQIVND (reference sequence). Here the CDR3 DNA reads TGTGCCAGTAGTATTAGGGACAAGCCCTACGAGCAGTACTTC. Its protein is CASSIRDKPYEQYF.

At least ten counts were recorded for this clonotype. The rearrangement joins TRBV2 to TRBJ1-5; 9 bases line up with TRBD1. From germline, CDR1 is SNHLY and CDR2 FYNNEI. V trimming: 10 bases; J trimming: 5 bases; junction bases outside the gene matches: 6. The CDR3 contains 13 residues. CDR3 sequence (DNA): TGTGCCACCCAGAGGGACAGGGATCAGCCCCAGCATTTT. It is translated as CATQRDRDQPQHF.

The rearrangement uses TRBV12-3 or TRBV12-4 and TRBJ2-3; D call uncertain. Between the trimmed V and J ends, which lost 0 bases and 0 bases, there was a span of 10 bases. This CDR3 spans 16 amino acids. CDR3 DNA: TGTGCCAGCAGTTTAGCGGTCTCCACTAGCACAGATACGCAGTATTTT. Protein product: CASSLAVSTSTDTQYF.

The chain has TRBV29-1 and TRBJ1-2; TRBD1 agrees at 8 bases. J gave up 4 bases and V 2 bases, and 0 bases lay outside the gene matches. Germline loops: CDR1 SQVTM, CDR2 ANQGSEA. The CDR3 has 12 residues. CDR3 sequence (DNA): TGCAGCGTTGAACAGGGGGCCTATGGCTACACCTTC. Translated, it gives CSVEQGAYGYTF. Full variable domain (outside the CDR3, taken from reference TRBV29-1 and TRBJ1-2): SAVISQKPSRDICQRGTSLTIQCQVDSQVTMMFWYRQQPGQSLTLIATANQGSEATYESGFVIDKFPISRPNLTFSTLTVSNMSPEDSSIYLCSVEQGAYGYTFGSGTRLTVV.

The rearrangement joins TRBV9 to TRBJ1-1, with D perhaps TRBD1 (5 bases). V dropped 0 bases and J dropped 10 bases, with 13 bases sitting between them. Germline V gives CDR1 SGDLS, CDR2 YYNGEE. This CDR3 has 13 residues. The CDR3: CASSVGGNGVAFF. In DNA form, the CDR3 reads TGTGCCAGCAGCGTAGGGGGGAACGGGGTAGCTTTCTTT.

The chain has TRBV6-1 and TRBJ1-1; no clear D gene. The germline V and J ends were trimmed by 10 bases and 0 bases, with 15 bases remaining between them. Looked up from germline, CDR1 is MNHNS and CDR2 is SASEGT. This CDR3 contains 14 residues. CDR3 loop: CATLRRTLNTEAFF. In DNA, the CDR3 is TGTGCCACCCTCCGGAGAACCCTGAACACTGAAGCTTTCTTT.

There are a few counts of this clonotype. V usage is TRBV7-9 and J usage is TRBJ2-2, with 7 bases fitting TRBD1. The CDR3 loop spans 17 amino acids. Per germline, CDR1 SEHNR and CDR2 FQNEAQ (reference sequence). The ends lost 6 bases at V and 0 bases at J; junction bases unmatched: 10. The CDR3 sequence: CASRGAPGTANTGELFF. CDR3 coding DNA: TGTGCCAGCAGAGGCGCCCCGGGGACAGCGAACACCGGGGAGCTGTTTTTT. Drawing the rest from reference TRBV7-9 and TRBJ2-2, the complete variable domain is DTGVSQNPRHKITKRGQNVTFRCDPISEHNRLYWYRQTLGQGPEFLTYFQNEAQLEKSRLLSDRFSAERPKGSFSTLEIQRTEQGDSAMYLCASRGAPGTANTGELFFGEGSRLTVL.